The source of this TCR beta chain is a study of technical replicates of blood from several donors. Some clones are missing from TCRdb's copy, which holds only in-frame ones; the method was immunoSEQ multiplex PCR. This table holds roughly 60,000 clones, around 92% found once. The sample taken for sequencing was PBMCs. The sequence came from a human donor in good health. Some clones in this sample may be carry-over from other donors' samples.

The CDR3 nucleotides are TGCGCCAGCAGCCAAGATCACAGAGGCAATCAGCCCCAGCATTTT. Protein: CASSQDHRGNQPQHF. V usage is TRBV4-3 and J usage is TRBJ1-5; D remains ambiguous. The CDR3 totals 15 residues. Germline CDR1 is LGHNA and CDR2 is YSLEER. With 0 bases removed from V and 2 bases from J, the gap between germline ends came to 8 bases.